This T cell receptor (beta chain) was identified during a study of post-analysis software for immune sequencing data. The study, taken as a whole, reports: The study found TRBV5-6, TRBV5-1 and TRBV20-1 among several TRBV segments more frequent in patients than controls. Strong co-clustering by F measure linked samples that shared a preparation batch. For normalized Chao1 diversity, multiple sclerosis patients scored significantly lower than controls did.

V lost 1 base and J lost 3, with 7 bases in between. Germline loops: CDR1 MGHRA, CDR2 YSYEKL. CDR3 length: 14 residues. This clonotype was detected a few times. The antigen is unknown. Prepared libraries of TCR beta cDNA carried unique molecular identifiers. TCRdb redid the calling of the PCR reads with MiXCR, one entry per CDR3 protein. The sample lists 450,000 or so distinct CDR3 sequences; roughly 46% were seen once. This chain uses TRBV4-1 with TRBJ1-5, with unresolved D. The TCR comes from a girl aged 5-17 years with multiple sclerosis. The sequenced sample was blood. DNA of the CDR3: TGCGCCAGCAGCCAAGTTCAGTTCAATCAGCCCCAGCATTTT. It specifies CASSQVQFNQPQHF.